This TCR beta chain was identified in a study of OX40 agonist ivuxolimab in advanced cancers. Study background: Hepatocellular carcinoma, melanoma, renal cell or head and neck cancer affected the dose-escalation patients. At 82.7% male, the cohort had a mean age of about 55 years, ranging from about 23 to 79.

Repertoires were generated with immunoSEQ multiplex PCR, while TCRdb's copy carries only in-frame clones and drops some. The table lists under 75,000 clones, 70% to 90% of them singletons. Overall study results and limits: Also showing low normalized T-cell clonal expansion were some of the nonresponders.

For this clone: No antigen is known for it.

The CDR3 is 18 residues long. CDR1 and CDR2 (germline): SGHRS, YFSETQ. V lost 5 bases and J lost 1, with 19 bases in between. This TCR came from an adult with an advanced solid tumor such as melanoma, head and neck, liver or kidney cancer. The genes are TRBV5-1 and TRBJ2-6; TRBD1 is a possible D gene (6 bases). Material: CD4+ or CD8+ T cells sorted from blood, obtained in a trial of the OX40 agonist ivuxolimab. CDR3 coding DNA: TGCGCCAGCAGTCCCGAGACAGGTGTGGCATCTGGGGCCAACGTCCTGACTTTC. Protein: CASSPETGVASGANVLTF.